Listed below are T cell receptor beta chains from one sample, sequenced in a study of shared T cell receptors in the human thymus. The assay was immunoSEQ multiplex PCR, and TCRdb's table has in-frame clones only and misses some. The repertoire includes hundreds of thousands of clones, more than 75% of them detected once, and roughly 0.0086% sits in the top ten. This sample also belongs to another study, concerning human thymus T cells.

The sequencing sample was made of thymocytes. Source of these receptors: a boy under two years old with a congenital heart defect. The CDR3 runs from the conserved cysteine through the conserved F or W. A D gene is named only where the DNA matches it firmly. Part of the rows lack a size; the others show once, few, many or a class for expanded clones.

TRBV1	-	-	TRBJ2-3	TGCACCAGCAGCCAACTAGCGGAGACCCGCACAGATACGCAGTATTTT	CTSSQLAETRTDTQYF
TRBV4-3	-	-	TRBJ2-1	TGCGCCAGCAGCCAAAACAGGTCATCCTACAATGAGCAGTTCTTC	CASSQNRSSYNEQFF
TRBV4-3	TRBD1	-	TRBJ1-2	TGCGCCAGCAGCCAAGATTATCGCCCAGGGGGTCATGGCTACACCTTC	CASSQDYRPGGHGYTF
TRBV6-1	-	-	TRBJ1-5	TGTGCCAGCAGTGAATGGGCGAACCAGGGCAATCAGCCCCAGCATTTT	CASSEWANQGNQPQHF
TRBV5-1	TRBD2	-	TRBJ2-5	TGCGCCAGCCGAACAGCGGGAGGGGGCCAAGAGACCCAGTACTTC	CASRTAGGGQETQYF
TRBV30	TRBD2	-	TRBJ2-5	TGTGCCTGGACACTAGCGGACCAAGAGACCCAGTACTTC	CAWTLADQETQYF
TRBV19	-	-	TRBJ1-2	TGTGCCAGTAAGGGAGCCCTCATGGGCTACACCTTC	CASKGALMGYTF
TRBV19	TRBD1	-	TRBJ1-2	TGTGCCAGTAGGCAGGGGGACCGTTTTAACTATGGCTACACCTTC	CASRQGDRFNYGYTF
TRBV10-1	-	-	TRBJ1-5	TGCGCCAGCAGTGAGTACAGACGGAGGGATAATCAGCCCCAGCATTTT	CASSEYRRRDNQPQHF
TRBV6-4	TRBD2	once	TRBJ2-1	TGTGCCAGCAGTGACACCAATACTAGCGGGAGGGCCAGTTACAATGAGCAGTTCTTC	CASSDTNTSGRASYNEQFF
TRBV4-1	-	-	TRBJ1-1	TGCGCCAGCAGCCACCTCAGGGTTAGGGGAATGAACACTGAAGCTTTCTTT	CASSHLRVRGMNTEAFF
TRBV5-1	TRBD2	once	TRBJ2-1	TGCGCCAGCAGCTTGAAAGCTAGCGGGTTTCCCTCGGAGCAGTTCTTC	CASSLKASGFPSEQFF
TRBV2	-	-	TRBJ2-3	TGTGCCAGCAGTCTCCTGTCCCCCACAGATACGCAGTATTTT	CASSLLSPTDTQYF
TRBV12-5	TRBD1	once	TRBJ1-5	TGTGCTAGTGGTAAGCGCCGGGACAGGGCCCCCCAGCCCCAGCATTTT	CASGKRRDRAPQPQHF
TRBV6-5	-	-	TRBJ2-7	TGTGCCAGCAGTACGCCCTACCAGGTGGTCTTGGGGCAGTACTTC	CASSTPYQVVLGQYF
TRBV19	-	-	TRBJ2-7	TGTGCCACCAGACAGTTCCACGAGCAGTACTTC	CATRQFHEQYF
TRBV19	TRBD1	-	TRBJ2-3	TGTGCCAGTAGTATGGGGAGGGACAGGGGGCTCGCAGATACGCAGTATTTT	CASSMGRDRGLADTQYF
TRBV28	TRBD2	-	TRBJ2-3	TGTGCCAGCAGTTCATCGGCGCGGGGGGATGTAGATACGCAGTATTTT	CASSSSARGDVDTQYF
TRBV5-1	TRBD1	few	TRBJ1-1	TGCGCCAGCAGCTTCTACAGGGGGCTGGGCACTGAAGCTTTCTTT	CASSFYRGLGTEAFF
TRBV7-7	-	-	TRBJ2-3	TGTGCCAGCAGCTTAGTTCCAGGGCTTACGCAGTATTTT	CASSLVPGLTQYF
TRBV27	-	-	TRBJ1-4	TGTGCCAGCAGCCATGGGCCGTGGGAAAAACTGTTTTTT	CASSHGPWEKLFF
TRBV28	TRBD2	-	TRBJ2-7	TGTGCCAGCACAGCGGGATTTACCTACGAGCAGTACTTC	CASTAGFTYEQYF
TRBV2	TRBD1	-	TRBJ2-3	TGTGCCGCCCAGGGGGACAGGAGCACAGATACGCAGTATTTT	CAAQGDRSTDTQYF
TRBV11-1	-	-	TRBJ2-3	TGTGCCAGCAGCTTAGCTAGTGAGAGGACAGATACGCAGTATTTT	CASSLASERTDTQYF
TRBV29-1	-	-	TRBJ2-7	TGCAGCGTCCCGAACGTATTCTCGGGGGAGCAGTACTTC	CSVPNVFSGEQYF
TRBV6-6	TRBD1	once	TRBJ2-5	TGTGCCAGCAGTTACAGGGACAGGGAGGGAGAGACCCAGTACTTC	CASSYRDREGETQYF
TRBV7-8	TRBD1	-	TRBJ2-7	TGTGCCAGCAGCTCCACCCCCGACAGGGGTGACTTGGACTACGAGCAGTACTTC	CASSSTPDRGDLDYEQYF
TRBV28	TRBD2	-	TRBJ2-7	TGTGCCAGCAGTCCCAGACTAGCGGGGCGTACCTACGAGCAGTACTTC	CASSPRLAGRTYEQYF
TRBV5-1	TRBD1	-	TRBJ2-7	TGCGCCAGCAGTCCGGACAGGGGGGACTCCGAGCAGTACTTC	CASSPDRGDSEQYF
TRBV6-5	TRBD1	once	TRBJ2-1	TGTGCCAGCGGACCGGGACAGGGTAGGTTGGATGAGCAGTTCTTC	CASGPGQGRLDEQFF
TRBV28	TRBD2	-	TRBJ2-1	TGTGCCAGCAGCCCCCCGGGGACTAGCGGGACCGATGAGCAGTTCTTC	CASSPPGTSGTDEQFF
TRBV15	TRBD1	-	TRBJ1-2	TGTGCCACCAGCAGGCCCCCGGGACAGGGGTTCTATGGCTACACCTTC	CATSRPPGQGFYGYTF
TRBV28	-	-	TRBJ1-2	TGTGCCAGCAGTTTAGGTGAGGGCTATGGCTACACCTTC	CASSLGEGYGYTF
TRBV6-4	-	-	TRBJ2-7	TGTGCCAGCGGCCCGGGGAAGCACGAGCAGTACTTC	CASGPGKHEQYF
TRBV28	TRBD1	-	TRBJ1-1	TGTGCCAGCAGTTTCGACACTCGGACAGGGGTTTCGACTGAAGCTTTCTTT	CASSFDTRTGVSTEAFF
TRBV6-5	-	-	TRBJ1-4	TGTGCCAGCAGTTACAACAGGGAGACCGTTGTTGAAAAACTGTTTTTT	CASSYNRETVVEKLFF
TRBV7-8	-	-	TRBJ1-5	TGTGCCAGCAGCCGCGTTATGCGGCCATGCAATCAGCCCCAGCATTTT	CASSRVMRPCNQPQHF
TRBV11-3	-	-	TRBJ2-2	TGTGCCAGCAGCCAAGACTCGGACTCCCCCACCGGGGAGCTGTTTTTT	CASSQDSDSPTGELFF
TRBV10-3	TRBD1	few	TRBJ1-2	TGTGCCATCAGTGAGCCAGGACAGGGAGTCGGTGGCTACACCTTC	CAISEPGQGVGGYTF